This T cell receptor beta chain was captured by sequencing in a study of response to subunit inactivated influenza vaccine. TCRdb analysed the RT-PCR reads with MiXCR anew, one entry per CDR3 protein. The data hold about 650,000 distinct CDR3 sequences, with around a sixth observed a single time. V shed 1 base, J shed 0 bases, and the junction held 5 bases outside the gene matches. The CDR3 is 18 residues long. Germline V gene sequence: CDR1 SNHLY, CDR2 FYNNEI. Regarding the study as a whole: Authors suggested each seasonal flu vaccination may recruit only limited numbers of new T cells.

Points on this clonotype: Antigen specificity is unknown.

The chain recombines TRBV2 with TRBJ2-3; TRBD1 matches 12 bases. Sequenced here: PBMCs from blood, sampled 11 to 12 days after vaccination. The clonotype was recovered from a man in his forties or fifties who received an inactivated influenza vaccine. CDR3 DNA sequence: TGTGCCAGCAGTGAAGTGGGGACAGGGGGCCTAAGCACAGATACGCAGTATTTT. Its protein is CASSEVGTGGLSTDTQYF.